The 17 T cell receptor beta chains below all came from one sample that was sequenced in a study of OX40 agonist ivuxolimab in advanced cancers. The table came from immunoSEQ multiplex PCR; TCRdb's copy has only in-frame clones and leaves some out. The sample consists of 45,000 to 75,000 clones, 70% to 80% of them appearing once. Here the sequenced sample was CD4+ or CD8+ T cells sorted from blood, taken in a trial of the OX40 agonist ivuxolimab. The receptor set was obtained from an adult with an advanced solid tumor such as melanoma, head and neck, liver or kidney cancer.

This chain joins TRBV11-2 and TRBJ1-2; the D is unclear. The CDR3 sequence is 13 residues long. V lost 0 bases to trimming and J lost 2 bases, with 4 bases between them. The germline CDR1 and CDR2 sequences are SGHAT and FQNNGV. The CDR3 is CASSLDLNYGYTF. The CDR3 DNA is TGTGCCAGCAGCTTAGATCTGAACTATGGCTACACCTTC.

V is TRBV30 and J is TRBJ1-5, with D maybe TRBD1 (6 bases). The length of the CDR3 is 13 residues. The germline V and J ends were trimmed by 4 bases and 3 bases, with 10 bases remaining between them. Germline CDR1 and CDR2: GTSNPN and SVGIG (reference sequence). This chain's CDR3 is CAWNREANQPQHF. CDR3 DNA sequence: TGTGCCTGGAACAGGGAAGCCAATCAGCCCCAGCATTTT.

In this sample, this clone turned up many times. V and J are TRBV7-9 and TRBJ2-7; D ambiguous. Germline V lookup: CDR1 SEHNR, CDR2 FQNEAQ (reference sequence). CDR3 length: 11 amino acids. The V end was cut by 4 bases, the J end by 3 bases, with 4 bases between. CDR3 DNA sequence: TGTGCCAGCAGCTCAAACTACGAGCAGTACTTC. The encoded protein is CASSSNYEQYF.

This sequence joins TRBV5-1 and TRBJ2-2, with 9 positions matching TRBD2. The trim removed 5 bases at V and 6 bases at J, leaving 8 bases unmatched. The CDR3 length is 15 residues. Germline CDR1 is SGHRS and CDR2 is YFSETQ. The CDR3 DNA is TGCGCCAGCAGTTGGCGGGAGGGCCGATCCGGGGAGCTGTTTTTT. Translated: CASSWREGRSGELFF.

J is TRBJ1-6 and V is TRBV5-6; possibly TRBD1 for D (6 bases). In germline, CDR1 is SGHDT, CDR2 YYEEEE. V gave up 0 bases and J gave up 0 bases, with 10 bases separating them. CDR3 length equals 17 residues. CDR3 amino acids: CASSLGQDSSYNSPLHF. The CDR3 DNA follows: TGTGCCAGCAGCTTGGGACAGGATAGCTCCTATAATTCACCCCTCCACTTT.

The V call is TRBV9, the J call TRBJ2-3, with TRBD2 matching 12 bases. After removal of 4 bases from V and 10 bases from J, the junction contained 7 bases not matched to a gene. This CDR3 is 14 amino acids long. Germline V gene data show CDR1 as SGDLS and CDR2 as YYNGEE. The chain's CDR3 is CASSYSGTSGSQYF. CDR3 nucleotides: TGTGCCAGCAGCTACTCCGGGACTAGCGGGTCGCAGTATTTT.

V and J are TRBV19 and TRBJ2-2; TRBD1 aligns across 9 bases. The junction had 5 bases not matched to a gene; V was cut back by 6 bases and J by 3 bases. The CDR3 loop spans 15 amino acids. Germline V lookup: CDR1 LNHDA, CDR2 SQIVND (reference sequence). The CDR3 DNA is TGTGCCAGTAGGGGACAGGGATGGGACACCGGGGAGCTGTTTTTT. This encodes CASRGQGWDTGELFF. Combining the CDR3 with reference TRBV19 and TRBJ2-2 gives the whole variable domain DGGITQSPKYLFRKEGQNVTLSCEQNLNHDAMYWYRQDPGQGLRLIYYSQIVNDFQKGDIAEGYSVSREKKESFPLTVTSAQKNPTAFYLCASRGQGWDTGELFFGEGSRLTVL.

The CDR3 spells CASTSGTGVSRIGELFF. CDR3 DNA sequence: TGCGCCAGCACCTCCGGGACAGGGGTCTCCCGGATCGGGGAGCTGTTTTTT. The chain has TRBV5-1 and TRBJ2-2, with 10 nucleotides matching TRBD1. This CDR3 contains 17 residues. Germline values: CDR1 SGHRS, CDR2 YFSETQ. With 6 bases clipped from V and 7 bases from J, the junction kept 15 bases outside the gene matches.

V usage is TRBV29-1 and J usage is TRBJ2-1, with no clear D. V dropped 7 bases and J dropped 5 bases, with 9 bases sitting between them. The CDR3 sequence is 11 residues long. Germline CDR1 and CDR2: SQVTM and ANQGSEA. DNA for the CDR3: TGCAGCGGTGGACCAAACAATGAGCAGTTCTTC. Protein: CSGGPNNEQFF.

This clone was recorded only once. The chain carries TRBV5-4 and TRBJ1-4, with 7 positions matching TRBD1. Germline lookup yields CDR1 SGHNT and CDR2 YYREEE (reference sequence). The CDR3 has 14 residues. V shed 4 bases and J 10 bases; nucleotides not matched to a gene: 10. DNA of the CDR3: TGTGCCAGCAGCCCTTCACAGGGGAGGGGAAAACTGTTTTTT. Amino acid sequence: CASSPSQGRGKLFF.

V and J are TRBV7-9 and TRBJ2-6; D gene unclear. V lost 3 bases and J 4 bases, leaving 7 bases between the germline ends. Germline V lookup: CDR1 SEHNR, CDR2 FQNEAQ (reference sequence). The CDR3 has 14 amino acids. The CDR3 bases are TGTGCCAGCAGCTTGGGGTTCGGGGCCAACGTCCTGACTTTC. It is translated as CASSLGFGANVLTF.

Only one count was recorded for this clone. This rearrangement joins TRBV10-3 to TRBJ2-5; 8 positions match TRBD2. The V gene end was trimmed by 10 bases and the J gene end by 5 bases; junction bases not matched to a gene: 18. The CDR3 extends over 16 amino acids. Germline-derived CDR1 and CDR2 are ENHRY and SYGVKD. The CDR3 region has the DNA TGTGCCACCACGGCAGGAACGGGAGGGCCGGAGGAGACCCAGTACTTC. This translates into CATTAGTGGPEETQYF.

This clone was detected a few times. V usage is TRBV5-1 and J usage is TRBJ2-7; D not resolved. Trimming left V 4 bases short and J 4 bases short, with 9 bases between. The CDR3 runs to 12 residues. CDR1 is SGHRS, CDR2 YFSETQ, per germline. The CDR3 spells CASSPEGYEQYF. CDR3 DNA: TGCGCCAGCAGCCCGGAAGGATACGAGCAGTACTTC.

This clone has only one observation. V gene TRBV11-2 combines with J gene TRBJ2-2; D not resolved. CDR3 length: 15 amino acids. The V end lost 3 bases, the J end lost 4 bases, and 12 bases lay between the germline ends. CDR1 and CDR2 (germline): SGHAT, FQNNGV. The CDR3 nucleotides are TGTGCCAGCAGCTTTAGAACCTTACCCACCGGGGAGCTGTTTTTT. This encodes CASSFRTLPTGELFF.

This chain connects TRBV19 to TRBJ1-5; 9 nucleotides line up with TRBD1. The CDR3 is 13 residues long. V lost 8 bases, J lost 2 bases, and 1 base stayed unmatched. Germline V CDR1 and CDR2: LNHDA, SQIVND (reference sequence). This chain's CDR3 is CASGDRGNQPQHF. The CDR3 DNA sequence: TGTGCCAGTGGGGACAGGGGCAATCAGCCCCAGCATTTT.

The V and J genes are TRBV5-1 and TRBJ1-3; D call uncertain. Trimming took 2 bases from V and 3 from J, leaving 6 bases between them. Germline V gene data show CDR1 as SGHRS and CDR2 as YFSETQ. CDR3 length: 13 residues. The CDR3 bases are TGCGCCAGCAGCTTTTGGGGTGGAAACACCATATATTTT. Its translation is CASSFWGGNTIYF.

This chain uses TRBV18 with TRBJ1-5; D call uncertain. Germline V lookup: CDR1 KGHSH, CDR2 LQKENI. The V and J ends lost 3 bases and 10 bases respectively, with 13 bases between them. CDR3 length: 13 amino acids. CDR3 DNA: TGTGCCAGCTCACCCCGGTCATTAGGCCCCCAGCATTTT. Protein product: CASSPRSLGPQHF.